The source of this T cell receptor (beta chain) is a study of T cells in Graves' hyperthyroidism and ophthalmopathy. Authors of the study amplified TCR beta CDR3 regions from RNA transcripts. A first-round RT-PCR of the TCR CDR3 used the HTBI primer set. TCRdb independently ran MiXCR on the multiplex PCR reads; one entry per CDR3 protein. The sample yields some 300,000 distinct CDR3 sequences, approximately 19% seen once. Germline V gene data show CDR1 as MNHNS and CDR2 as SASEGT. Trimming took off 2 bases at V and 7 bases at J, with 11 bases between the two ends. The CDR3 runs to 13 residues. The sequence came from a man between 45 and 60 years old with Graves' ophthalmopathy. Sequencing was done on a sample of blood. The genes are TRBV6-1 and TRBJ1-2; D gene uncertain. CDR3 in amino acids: CASSERPSRGYTF. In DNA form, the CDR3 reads TGTGCCAGCAGTGAACGGCCCAGCCGTGGCTACACCTTC.